The 14 T cell receptor beta chains below come from one sample, sequenced in a study of T-cell memory formation after mild COVID-19. TCRdb ran MiXCR on the 5' RACE reads and lists one entry per CDR3 protein. The sample contains 300,000 to 400,000 distinct CDR3 sequences, 15% to 20% of which appear only once. Sample: PBMCs or a T cell subset sorted from them (not recorded which). These receptors all come from a man between 18 and 29 years old who had mild COVID-19 (a few samples of this study predate the infection). Cell type and time point are not known.

This clonotype was picked up a small number of times. V is TRBV19 and J is TRBJ1-1; no clear D gene. Germline loops: CDR1 LNHDA, CDR2 SQIVND (reference sequence). This CDR3 comprises 15 residues. Trimming left V 5 bases short and J 1 base short, with 14 bases between. The CDR3 spells CASSAGPAKNTEAFF. CDR3 bases: TGTGCCAGTAGTGCGGGCCCTGCTAAGAACACTGAAGCTTTCTTT.

This chain uses TRBV6-2 or TRBV6-3 with TRBJ2-3; D is tentatively TRBD1 or TRBD2 (5 bases each). CDR3 length equals 15 residues. Germline V gene data show CDR1 as MNHEY and CDR2 as SVGEGT. Between the trimmed V and J ends, which lost 6 bases and 1 base, there was a span of 14 bases. CDR3 sequence (DNA): TGTGCCAGCAGGGGTTGGGACCCTGGCACAGATACGCAGTATTTT. Encoded protein: CASRGWDPGTDTQYF.

This clonotype appeared a single time. V gene TRBV7-6 combines with J gene TRBJ2-1; 8 bases map to TRBD1. The CDR3 sequence is 14 residues long. V lost 5 bases, J lost 7 bases, and 7 bases stayed unmatched. Germline-derived CDR1 and CDR2 are SGHVS and FNYEAQ. DNA for the CDR3: TGTGCCAGCAGCCCATGGACAGGGTCGAATGAGCAGTTCTTC. Translation: CASSPWTGSNEQFF.

The rearrangement links TRBV9 to TRBJ2-5; 12 bases fit TRBD1. CDR3 length equals 16 residues. V trimming: 2 bases; J trimming: 4 bases; junction bases outside the gene matches: 6. The germline V gene has CDR1 SGDLS and CDR2 YYNGEE. The CDR3 nucleotides read TGTGCCAGCAGCGTCCGGGACAGGGGGCGTAGAGAGACCCAGTACTTC. Protein sequence: CASSVRDRGRRETQYF.

The gene calls are TRBV20-1 and TRBJ1-6; no firm D call. Germline V CDR1 and CDR2: DFQATT, SNEGSKA (reference sequence). The CDR3 is 15 amino acids. V lost 5 bases, J lost 3 bases, and 14 bases lay in between. In DNA form, the CDR3 reads TGCAGTGCTGGAATGACCGAATACTATAATTCACCCCTCCACTTT. Its translation: CSAGMTEYYNSPLHF.

This clonotype was seen at least ten times. The chain uses TRBV9 and TRBJ2-7; D is ambiguous. CDR3 size: 13 residues. CDR1 SGDLS and CDR2 YYNGEE come from the germline V gene. V lost 0 bases and J 3 bases, leaving 7 bases between the germline ends. The CDR3 protein is CASSVDQNYEQYF. CDR3 DNA: TGTGCCAGCAGCGTAGACCAGAACTACGAGCAGTACTTC.

The rearrangement uses TRBV12-2 and TRBJ1-1; TRBD1, the D gene given by the table, was not confirmed from the DNA. TRBV12-2 is described as a pseudogene. This CDR3 is built from 15 residues. CDR3: CASRFGTGQNTEAFF. The DNA of the CDR3 is TGTGCAAGTCGCTTTGGGACCGGACAGAACACTGAAGCTTTCTTT.

This clonotype was observed a few times. The chain has TRBV28 and TRBJ2-7; no firm D call. CDR1 and CDR2 (germline): MDHEN, SYDVKM. The ends were cut back, 5 bases at V and 4 bases at J, with 15 bases in the middle. The CDR3 runs 14 residues. For the CDR3, the DNA is TGTGCCAGCAGTGCCCTCACCGGAGATTACGAGCAGTACGTC. Its translation is CASSALTGDYEQYV.

The gene calls are TRBV6-5 and TRBJ2-1; D is perhaps TRBD2 (6 bases). V lost 6 bases to trimming and J lost 7 bases, with 16 bases between them. This CDR3 has 14 residues. Germline CDR1 reads MNHEY; CDR2 reads SVGAGI. For the CDR3, the DNA is TGTGCCAGCAGCCCCTACGTAGCGGCGAATGAGCAGTTCTTC. Encoded protein: CASSPYVAANEQFF.

Only a few counts were recorded for this clonotype. The chain couples TRBV20-1 to TRBJ1-5, with D tentatively TRBD1 (6 bases). Per germline, CDR1 DFQATT and CDR2 SNEGSKA (reference sequence). The CDR3 has 15 residues. Trimming cost V 2 bases and J 3 bases, with 14 bases left between them. The CDR3 sequence: CSARSSQGNNQPQHF. Here the CDR3 DNA reads TGCAGTGCTAGATCGTCACAGGGAAACAATCAGCCCCAGCATTTT.

This clonotype turned up a few times. This rearrangement joins TRBV7-2 to TRBJ2-5; D unresolved. There are 14 residues in the CDR3. Trimming removed 5 bases from V and 5 bases from J, with 15 bases in between. The germline V gene has CDR1 SGHTA and CDR2 FQGNSA. CDR3 DNA: TGTGCCAGCAGCGTGGGCCGCCGCGTGGAGACCCAGTACTTC. This encodes CASSVGRRVETQYF. Full variable domain (outside the CDR3, taken from reference TRBV7-2 and TRBJ2-5): GAGVSQSPSNKVTEKGKDVELRCDPISGHTALYWYRQSLGQGLEFLIYFQGNSAPDKSGLPSDRFSAERTGGSVSTLTIQRTQQEDSAVYLCASSVGRRVETQYFGPGTRLLVL.

This clonotype has at least ten counts. This chain links TRBV5-1 with TRBJ2-7, with D possibly matching TRBD2 (6 bases). CDR1 SGHRS and CDR2 YFSETQ come from the germline V gene. This CDR3 is 12 amino acids long. V shed 1 base and J shed 9 bases, with 11 bases lying between them. The CDR3 region is CASSLNIGRQYF. The CDR3 nucleotides are TGCGCCAGCAGCTTGAACATCGGGAGGCAGTACTTC.

CDR3 amino acids: CASSLGGDDNQPQHF. As DNA, the CDR3 is TGCGCCAGCAGCCTAGGAGGGGACGACAATCAGCCCCAGCATTTT. The chain has TRBV4-1 and TRBJ1-5; TRBD1 might be the D (5 bases). Germline CDR1 MGHRA, CDR2 YSYEKL. This CDR3 comprises 15 residues. V was clipped by 4 bases and J by 3 bases, with 13 bases between them.

This clonotype was counted a few times. The J gene is TRBJ1-2, the V gene TRBV7-2; 9 bases agree with TRBD1. With V trimmed by 4 bases and J by 8 bases, 11 bases remained unmatched. The germline gives CDR1 SGHTA, CDR2 FQGNSA. The CDR3 is 15 residues long. The CDR3 DNA follows: TGTGCCAGCAGCTCCCGGGACAGGGTTCCACGAGGCTACACCTTC. Translation: CASSSRDRVPRGYTF. Based on the CDR3 plus reference TRBV7-2 and TRBJ1-2, the full variable domain is GAGVSQSPSNKVTEKGKDVELRCDPISGHTALYWYRQSLGQGLEFLIYFQGNSAPDKSGLPSDRFSAERTGGSVSTLTIQRTQQEDSAVYLCASSSRDRVPRGYTFGSGTRLTVV.